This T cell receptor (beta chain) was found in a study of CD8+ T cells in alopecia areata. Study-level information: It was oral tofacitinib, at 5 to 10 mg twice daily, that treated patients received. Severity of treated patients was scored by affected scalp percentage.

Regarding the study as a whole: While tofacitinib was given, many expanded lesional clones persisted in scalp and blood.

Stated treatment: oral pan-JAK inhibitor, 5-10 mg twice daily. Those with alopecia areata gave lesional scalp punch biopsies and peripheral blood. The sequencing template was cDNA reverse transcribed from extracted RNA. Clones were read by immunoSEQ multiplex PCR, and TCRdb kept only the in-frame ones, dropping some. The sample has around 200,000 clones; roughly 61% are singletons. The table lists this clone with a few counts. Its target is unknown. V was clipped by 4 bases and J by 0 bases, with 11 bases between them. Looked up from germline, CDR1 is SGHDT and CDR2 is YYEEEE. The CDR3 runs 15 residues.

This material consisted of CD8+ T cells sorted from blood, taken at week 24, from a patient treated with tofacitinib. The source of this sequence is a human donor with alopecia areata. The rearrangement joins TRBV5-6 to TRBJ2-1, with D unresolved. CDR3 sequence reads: CASSLDASSYNEQFF. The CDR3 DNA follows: TGTGCCAGCAGCCTGGACGCCAGCTCCTACAATGAGCAGTTCTTC.